This T cell receptor (beta chain) was identified in a study of naive and memory T cell subsets. V was shortened by 3 bases and J by 1 base, with 16 bases between the two germline ends. Germline lookup yields CDR1 SGHDN and CDR2 FVKESK. The CDR3 has 17 amino acids. Two oligonucleotides, mixed equimolar, formed the beta constant-region primer covering TRBC1 and TRBC2. Nested alpha and beta constant-region primers with the SP2 primer drove four PCR rounds on ligated cDNA. A single record per CDR3 protein comes from TCRdb applying MiXCR to the UMI-ligation and nested PCR reads. Altogether 7,900 or so distinct CDR3 sequences are present, under 30% being singletons, with the ten largest covering about three fifths. Four subsets defined by CD45RA and CD27 were sorted after CD3, CD4, CD8 and live/dead staining.

This TCR was sampled from a human donor in good health. The rearrangement joins TRBV14 to TRBJ2-1; perhaps TRBD2 as D (5 bases). The sample consisted of CD8+ TEMRA cells from blood. Regarding subset: effector memory re-expressing CD45RA, CD45RA+ CD27-. The CDR3 protein is CASSHGFGVGSYNEQFF. CDR3 DNA sequence: TGTGCCAGCAGCCATGGATTCGGGGTAGGGTCCTACAATGAGCAGTTCTTC. The full variable domain, rest sourced from reference TRBV14 and TRBJ2-1, is EAGVTQFPSHSVIEKGQTVTLRCDPISGHDNLYWYRRVMGKEIKFLLHFVKESKQDESGMPNNRFLAERTGGTYSTLKVQPAELEDSGVYFCASSHGFGVGSYNEQFFGPGTRLTVL.